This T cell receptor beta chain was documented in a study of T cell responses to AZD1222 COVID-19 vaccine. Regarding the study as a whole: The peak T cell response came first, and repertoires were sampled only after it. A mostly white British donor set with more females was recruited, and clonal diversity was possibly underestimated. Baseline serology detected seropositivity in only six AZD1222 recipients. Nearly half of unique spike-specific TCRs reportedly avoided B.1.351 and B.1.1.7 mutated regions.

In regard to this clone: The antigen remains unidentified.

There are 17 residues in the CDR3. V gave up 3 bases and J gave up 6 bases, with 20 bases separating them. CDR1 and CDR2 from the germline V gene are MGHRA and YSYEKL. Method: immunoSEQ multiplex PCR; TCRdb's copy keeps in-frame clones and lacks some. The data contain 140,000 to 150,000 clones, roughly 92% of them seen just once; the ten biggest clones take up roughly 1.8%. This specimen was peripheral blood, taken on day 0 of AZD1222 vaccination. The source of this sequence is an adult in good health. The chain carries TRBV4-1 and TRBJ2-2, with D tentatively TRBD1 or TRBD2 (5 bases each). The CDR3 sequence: CASSHATGTEVSGELFF. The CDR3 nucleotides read TGCGCCAGCAGCCACGCGACCGGGACGGAGGTGTCCGGGGAGCTGTTTTTT.